This T cell receptor (beta chain) derives from a study of graft-versus-host responses after intestinal transplantation. In the study overall: Tacrolimus plus steroids were given to all recipients for two to three years, preceded by anti-thymocyte globulin induction. General study points: The authors found GvH clones in recipient marrow, some appearing first in ileum or blood.

Regarding this clone: As yet, its antigen is unknown.

The data were produced by immunoSEQ multiplex PCR, yet TCRdb's version contains in-frame clones alone and is incomplete. The table shows 75,000 to 100,000 clones, with over 80% occurring only once. The sequence derives from a human donor who received an intestinal transplant. This material consisted of unstimulated CD8+ T cells sorted from spleen or lymph node cells, taken before intestinal transplant.

The CDR3 sequence: CASREGLAGPPFTYEQYF. The DNA for the CDR3 is TGTGCCAGCAGGGAGGGACTAGCGGGCCCACCCTTTACCTACGAGCAGTACTTC. The rearrangement links TRBV2 to TRBJ2-7, with 12 bases fitting TRBD2. After removal of 6 bases from V and 2 bases from J, the junction contained 14 bases not matched to a gene. Germline values: CDR1 SNHLY, CDR2 FYNNEI. This CDR3 region has 18 residues.